The next 10 T cell receptor beta chains were all read from a single sample in a study of T cell clonality in common variable immunodeficiency. Clones were read by immunoSEQ multiplex PCR, and TCRdb kept only the in-frame ones, dropping some. Recorded here are roughly 40,000 clones, none singletons. Sequencing was performed on peripheral blood mononuclear cells. Source of these receptors: a person between 18 and 70 years old in good health.

This clone has at least ten counts. The CDR3 end lies 3 residues beyond the end of the read and is filled in from the germline J gene. The chain recombines TRBV18 with TRBJ2-7; tentatively, D is TRBD1 or TRBD2 (5 bases each). The CDR3 covers 14 residues. Between the trimmed V and J ends, which lost 8 bases and 3 bases, there was a span of 17 bases. Germline V lookup: CDR1 KGHSH, CDR2 LQKENI. The CDR3 loop reads CASNFEGPFYEQYF. Incomplete CDR3 DNA: TGTGCCAGCAACTTTGAGGGGCCTTTCTACGAG.

This clone was counted many times. The read falls 3 residues short of the CDR3 end, and the missing part is taken from the germline J gene. This chain connects TRBV20-1 to TRBJ2-7; TRBD2 might be the D (6 bases). Trimming stripped 2 bases from V and 3 bases from J, with 14 bases between. CDR3 length equals 14 residues. The germline gives CDR1 DFQATT, CDR2 SNEGSKA (reference sequence). The CDR3 reads CSARKPGLRYEQYF. The DNA read from the CDR3 is TGCAGTGCTAGAAAGCCGGGACTTCGCTACGAG.

This clone showed up many times. Sequencing ends 3 residues short of the CDR3 end; the germline J gene provides the rest. This rearrangement joins TRBV2 to TRBJ1-6; TRBD1 matches at 7 bases. This CDR3 is 15 amino acids long. J was trimmed by 7 bases and V by 6 bases; bases with no gene match: 9. Germline V CDR1 and CDR2: SNHLY, FYNNEI. Incomplete CDR3 DNA: TGTGCCAGCAGAGGTACCGGGACAGAAAATTCACCC. It specifies CASRGTGTENSP. The whole CDR3 is CASRGTGTENSPLHF.

With respect to this clone: The read ends 3 residues shy of where the CDR3 ends; the end is completed using the germline J gene. This rearrangement joins TRBV5-1 to TRBJ2-1; perhaps TRBD1 as D (6 bases). Germline-derived CDR1 and CDR2 are SGHRS and YFSETQ. This CDR3 region has 16 residues. The V end was cut by 0 bases, the J end by 5 bases, with 15 bases between. CDR3 protein: CASSLAGERNDNEQFF. The CDR3 DNA, read in part, is TGCGCCAGCAGCTTGGCAGGGGAACGGAACGACAATGAG.

There are many counts of this clone. The read stops 3 residues short of the end of the CDR3; the missing end is completed from the germline J gene. V and J are TRBV5-1 and TRBJ1-4, with a tentative D call TRBD1 (6 bases). V lost 4 bases to trimming and J lost 7 bases, with 17 bases between them. This CDR3 region has 15 residues. Germline V gene sequence: CDR1 SGHRS, CDR2 YFSETQ. The covered CDR3 bases are TGCGCCAGCAGCAGGGAGGGGGGGCTAATTGAAAAA. Its protein is CASSREGGLIEK. The CDR3 as a whole reads CASSREGGLIEKLFF.

At least ten counts were recorded for this clone. The CDR3 end lies 3 residues beyond the end of the read and is filled in from the germline J gene. The chain joins TRBV19 to TRBJ1-4; 7 positions agree with TRBD1. Germline V gene sequence: CDR1 LNHDA, CDR2 SQIVND (reference sequence). CDR3 size: 16 residues. V was clipped by 5 bases and J by 2 bases; unmatched bases: 8. The CDR3 sequence is CASSDGTVGTNEKLFF. CDR3 DNA (partial): TGTGCCAGTAGTGACGGGACAGTTGGGACTAATGAAAAA. Full variable domain (missing parts from reference TRBV19 and TRBJ1-4): DGGITQSPKYLFRKEGQNVTLSCEQNLNHDAMYWYRQDPGQGLRLIYYSQIVNDFQKGDIAEGYSVSREKKESFPLTVTSAQKNPTAFYLCASSDGTVGTNEKLFFGSGTQLSVL.

This clone came up many times. Read data end 3 residues before the CDR3 end; the end is taken from the germline J gene. The chain couples TRBV19 to TRBJ2-1, with 7 nucleotides matching TRBD1. From germline, CDR1 is LNHDA and CDR2 SQIVND (reference sequence). The CDR3 runs to 14 residues. After removal of 3 bases from V and 2 bases from J, the junction contained 1 base not matched to a gene. Here the CDR3 reads CASSIGTAYNEQFF. CDR3 bases read: TGTGCCAGTAGTATCGGGACAGCCTACAATGAG.

This clone was observed a few times. Read sequence stops 3 residues before the CDR3 end, and the germline J gene provides the missing end. The rearrangement uses TRBV5-8 and TRBJ1-2, with a weak D call TRBD1 (6 bases). The CDR3 has 14 amino acids. Trimming took off 2 bases at V and 6 bases at J, with 14 bases between the two ends. Germline V gives CDR1 SGHTS, CDR2 YDEGEE. Partial CDR3 DNA: TGTGCCAGCAGCTTCGACAGGACACGGGATGGC. Translating it yields CASSFDRTRDG. The whole CDR3 is CASSFDRTRDGYTF.

This clone was seen more than once but under ten times. The CDR3 is cut off 3 residues early in the read; its end comes from the germline J gene. The chain is built from TRBV29-1 and TRBJ2-3; 7 bases fit TRBD1. V was clipped by 8 bases and J by 2 bases; unmatched bases: 13. Germline V gene data show CDR1 as SQVTM and CDR2 as ANQGSEA. This CDR3 contains 15 residues. CDR3 sequence reads: CSSLGGPWTTDTQYF. The sequenced CDR3 bases are TGCAGCTCCTTAGGGGGCCCCTGGACCACAGATACG.

This clone was seen more than once but under ten times. CDR3 residues: CASSEYRDRENTGELFF. The CDR3 DNA, read in part, is TGTGCCAGCAGTGAATATCGGGACAGGGAGAACACCGGGGAG. The chain employs TRBV25-1 and TRBJ2-2, with 9 nucleotides matching TRBD1. The CDR3 end is not reached by the read, which stops 3 residues before it; the germline J gene fills it in. J lost 1 base, V lost 0 bases, and 3 bases had no gene match. The CDR3 covers 17 residues. Germline values: CDR1 MGHDK, CDR2 SYGVNS.